Listed here is a single T cell receptor (beta chain). This sample is part of a study of blood T cell repertoires in COVID-19. The ends were cut back, 1 base at V and 1 base at J, with 7 bases in the middle. Germline V gene sequence: CDR1 SGHTA, CDR2 FQGNSA. The CDR3 has 14 residues. Only in-frame clones appear in the TCRdb table, and some are missing; sequencing was by immunoSEQ multiplex PCR. In the table there are tens of thousands of clones, approximately 81% of which are singletons. This TCR came from a man aged 40-49 years with acute or convalescent COVID-19. The sample taken for sequencing was peripheral blood. V gene TRBV7-2 combines with J gene TRBJ1-1; possible D gene TRBD1, 5 bases. CDR3 bases: TGTGCCAGCAGCTTAGACAGGAGGAACACTGAAGCTTTCTTT. Translated, it gives CASSLDRRNTEAFF.